The next 7 T cell receptor beta chains were all read from a single sample in a study of blood T cells in healthy people across ages (dated by TCRdb to between 2014 and 2017). The library relied on 5' RACE. Sequenced using an Illumina HiSeq 2500. The second PCR ran for roughly 6 to 11 cycles and used a J-beta primer mix along with a sample-barcoded 5' primer. Using fastp at Q25 and MiXCR, TCRdb reprocessed the public reads and kept productive beta chains. One record per CDR3 amino acid sequence lists the most common genes and DNA. A total of 2 million or so distinct CDR3 sequences appear in this sample, around 50% of them only once. Less than 2.5% of the sample rests with the top ten. The sample comprised blood. Source of these receptors: a woman aged 40 to 50 in good health.

The genes are TRBV19 and TRBJ2-7; 11 bases are shared with TRBD1. CDR1 is LNHDA, CDR2 SQIVND, per germline (reference sequence). This CDR3 spans 14 amino acids. With V trimmed by 9 bases and J by 4 bases, 8 bases remained unmatched. The CDR3 DNA sequence: TGTGCCAGCAGTTGGACAGGGGGCGAGTACGAGCAGTACTTC. Translating gives CASSWTGGEYEQYF.

The CDR3 sequence is CASSLGGVQSGEQYF. CDR3 sequence (DNA): TGCGCCAGCAGCTTGGGTGGTGTACAGTCTGGCGAGCAGTACTTC. The chain couples TRBV5-1 to TRBJ2-7; D unresolved. Germline CDR1 SGHRS, CDR2 YFSETQ. The CDR3 spans 15 residues. The V end was cut by 0 bases, the J end by 6 bases, with 16 bases between.

This clonotype has ten or more counts. A much larger clone differs by one base, so this may be a read error. This sequence joins TRBV20-1 and TRBJ2-1; 12 positions match TRBD2. The closer fit of TRBJ2-7 to the DNA end suggests the J call may be wrong. This CDR3 is built from 16 residues. The germline V gene has CDR1 DFQATT and CDR2 SNEGSKA (reference sequence). The CDR3 DNA reads TGCAGTGCAGGGCTAGCGGGGGGGAGCTCCTACAATGAGCAGTACTTC. Its translation is CSAGLAGGSSYNEQYF.

The rearrangement uses TRBV2 and TRBJ2-7; the D is unclear. CDR1 and CDR2 (germline): SNHLY, FYNNEI. V gave up 4 bases and J gave up 5 bases, with 6 bases separating them. The CDR3 consists of 11 residues. CDR3 DNA sequence: TGTGCCAGCAGTGTTTATGACGAGCAGTACTTC. Amino acids: CASSVYDEQYF.

V is TRBV27 and J is TRBJ1-5, with 10 bases fitting TRBD1. V lost 5 bases and J lost 3; bases outside the gene matches: 10. The CDR3 is made up of 17 amino acids. Per germline, CDR1 MNHEY and CDR2 SMNVEV (reference sequence). CDR3 amino acids: CASSPLTGTGDNQPQHF. In nucleotides, the CDR3 is TGTGCCAGCAGTCCGCTAACCGGGACAGGGGACAATCAGCCCCAGCATTTT.

The sample holds a few counts of this clonotype. The rearrangement joins TRBV7-6 to TRBJ2-6; D might be TRBD1 or TRBD2, each matching 6 bases. Germline V gene lookup returns CDR1 SGHVS and CDR2 FNYEAQ. V was shortened by 4 bases and J by 0 bases, with 16 bases between the two germline ends. This CDR3 contains 18 residues. DNA for the CDR3: TGTGCCAGCAGCTGGACTTACCCGGGGGCCTCTGGGGCCAACGTCCTGACTTTC. Translating gives CASSWTYPGASGANVLTF.

The rearrangement uses TRBV7-8 and TRBJ1-1; D ambiguous. V was pared by 3 bases and J by 0 bases, with 14 bases between. The CDR3 totals 16 residues. Germline V CDR1 and CDR2: SGHVS, FQNEAQ. The CDR3 DNA reads as TGTGCCAGCAGCTTCTATAGTCATGGGATGAACACTGAAGCTTTCTTT. This encodes CASSFYSHGMNTEAFF. Full variable domain (remainder filled in from reference TRBV7-8 and TRBJ1-1): GAGVSQSPRYKVAKRGQDVALRCDPISGHVSLFWYQQALGQGPEFLTYFQNEAQLDKSGLPSDRFFAERPEGSVSTLKIQRTQQEDSAVYLCASSFYSHGMNTEAFFGQGTRLTVV.